Given below is one TCR beta chain in context. Antigen unknown. This entry belongs to a study of a mutant IDH1 vaccine in newly diagnosed glioma. Study at large: First vaccine doses came 4-6 weeks after radiotherapy alone, or with temozolomide cycles. Mean patient age was about 40 years; 62.5% were male and roughly 38% female.

Study-wide points: Of the patients, 85% to 95% had vaccine-induced immune responses.

The repertoire was sequenced with immunoSEQ multiplex PCR; TCRdb's copy has only in-frame clones and lacks some. The sample has some 60,000 clones, roughly 80% seen once. The time point denotes: week 11, during vaccination. Vaccination used 300 ug of mutant IDH1 20-mer peptide per dose, with topical imiquimod. The study enrolled donors with new WHO grade 3 or 4 IDH1-mutant, ATRX-lost astrocytomas. With V trimmed by 5 bases and J by 9 bases, 12 bases remained unmatched. Germline V gene lookup returns CDR1 SGHVS and CDR2 FQNEAQ. The CDR3 extends over 14 amino acids. This clonotype was obtained from a man aged 45-65 years with glioma. This sample comprised PBMCs, obtained from a glioma patient whose treatment included an IDH1 peptide vaccine. V gene TRBV7-8 combines with J gene TRBJ1-2; 7 positions agree with TRBD1. CDR3: CASSGGRDSIRYTF. CDR3 coding DNA: TGTGCCAGCAGCGGAGGACGGGACAGTATTCGCTACACCTTC.